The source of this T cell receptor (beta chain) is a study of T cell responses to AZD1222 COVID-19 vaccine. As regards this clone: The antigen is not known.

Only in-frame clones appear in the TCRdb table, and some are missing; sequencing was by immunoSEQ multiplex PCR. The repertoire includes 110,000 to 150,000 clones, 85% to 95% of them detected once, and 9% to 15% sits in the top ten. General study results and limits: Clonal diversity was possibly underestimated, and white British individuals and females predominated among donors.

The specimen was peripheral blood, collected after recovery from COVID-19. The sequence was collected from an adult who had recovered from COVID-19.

The CDR3 sequence: CASSLEGRDNTEAFF. In DNA form, the CDR3 reads TGCGCCAGCAGCTTGGAGGGCAGGGACAACACTGAAGCTTTCTTT. The V call is TRBV5-1, the J call TRBJ1-1; D may be TRBD1 (5 bases). The V end was cut by 0 bases, the J end by 2 bases, with 11 bases between. In germline, CDR1 is SGHRS, CDR2 YFSETQ. There are 15 residues in the CDR3.